The TCR beta chain under discussion was sequenced for a study of cytomegalovirus exposure and HLA in healthy donors. Study overall: Findings of an earlier analysis included roughly 110 million unique TCR beta sequences from 170 million or so T cells.

It was with 60 Vbeta and 13 Jbeta primers that the PCR ran. Some clones are missing from TCRdb's copy, which holds only in-frame ones; the method was immunoSEQ multiplex PCR. The data show approximately 190,000 clones, with 75% to 90% seen just once and less than 7% held by the top ten. This CDR3 spans 12 amino acids. Germline loops: CDR1 GTSNPN, CDR2 SVGIG (reference sequence). The V gene end was trimmed by 5 bases and the J gene end by 3 bases; junction bases not matched to a gene: 3. This TCR derives from a man between 40 and 49 years old in good health and CMV-seropositive. Sequencing input: PBMCs. This chain uses TRBV30 with TRBJ1-1; 7 nucleotides align to TRBD1. CDR3 sequence (DNA): TGTGCCTGGGGACAGGAGCACACTGAAGCTTTCTTT. Translated, it gives CAWGQEHTEAFF.